The rows below give T cell receptor beta chains drawn from one sample of a study of early T cells in non-severe SARS-CoV-2 infection. TCRdb ran MiXCR on the 5' RACE reads and lists one entry per CDR3 protein. The top ten hold around 5% of the sample, which has about 80,000 distinct CDR3 sequences, around 11% seen once. The sequencing sample was made of whole blood. The receptor source for this set is an adult who was a healthcare worker with PCR-confirmed SARS-CoV-2 infection or an uninfected control (not recorded which). The CDR3 runs from the conserved cysteine through the conserved F or W. Each record gives: CDR3 DNA, CDR3 protein, clone size, V gene, J gene, D gene. The D gene is left open where the match is weak. Clone size is shown for a subset of rows, as once, few, many or a class of expanded clone.

cdr3_nt: TGCAGCGCTGGACCTGAAACGAACACCGGGGAGCTGTTTTTT; cdr3_aa: CSAGPETNTGELFF; clone_size: few; v_call: TRBV29-1; j_call: TRBJ2-2; d_call: .
cdr3_nt: TGCAGTGCTAGTCTGGACGGTGGAAACACCATATATTTT; cdr3_aa: CSASLDGGNTIYF; clone_size: few; v_call: TRBV20-1; j_call: TRBJ1-3; d_call: .
cdr3_nt: TGTGCCAGCCACCTCAGAAACGTCCTGACTTTC; cdr3_aa: CASHLRNVLTF; clone_size: few; v_call: TRBV7-9; j_call: TRBJ2-6; d_call: .
cdr3_nt: TGTGCCACGAGGAGCACTGAAGCTTTCTTT; cdr3_aa: CATRSTEAFF; clone_size: many; v_call: TRBV10-3; j_call: TRBJ1-1; d_call: .
cdr3_nt: TGTGCCAGTAGTATCGGGATCGCAACTAATGAAAAACTGTTTTTT; cdr3_aa: CASSIGIATNEKLFF; clone_size: .; v_call: TRBV19; j_call: TRBJ1-4; d_call: .
cdr3_nt: TGTGCCAGCAGCCACACTAGGAGTAAGACAGATACGCAGTATTTT; cdr3_aa: CASSHTRSKTDTQYF; clone_size: many; v_call: TRBV14; j_call: TRBJ2-3; d_call: .
cdr3_nt: TGCAGTGCGTCCTGGACAGGGGACTACGAGCAGTACTTC; cdr3_aa: CSASWTGDYEQYF; clone_size: many; v_call: TRBV20-1; j_call: TRBJ2-7; d_call: TRBD1
cdr3_nt: TGTGCCATCAGTGGTAGTCAGGCAGTTAGATACGAGCAGTACTTC; cdr3_aa: CAISGSQAVRYEQYF; clone_size: few; v_call: TRBV10-3; j_call: TRBJ2-7; d_call: .
cdr3_nt: TGTGCCAGCACCGGGTCCTCGAGGACCGGGGAGCTGTTTTTT; cdr3_aa: CASTGSSRTGELFF; clone_size: many; v_call: TRBV12-3/TRBV12-4; j_call: TRBJ2-2; d_call: .
cdr3_nt: TGCAGCGTCGGTGGGTTTGGCAGGGGGGCAGAGACCCAGTACTTC; cdr3_aa: CSVGGFGRGAETQYF; clone_size: few; v_call: TRBV29-1; j_call: TRBJ2-5; d_call: .
cdr3_nt: TGTGCCAGCTCATCCGACGGGAACTCTGGAAACACCATATATTTT; cdr3_aa: CASSSDGNSGNTIYF; clone_size: many; v_call: TRBV18; j_call: TRBJ1-3; d_call: .
cdr3_nt: TGCGCCAGCAGCCCCACACCCGGGACTACTACCTACGAGCAGTACTTC; cdr3_aa: CASSPTPGTTTYEQYF; clone_size: few; v_call: TRBV4-1; j_call: TRBJ2-7; d_call: TRBD2
cdr3_nt: TGTGCCAGCAGCTCTCATACCAACACCGGGGAGCTGTTTTTT; cdr3_aa: CASSSHTNTGELFF; clone_size: large; v_call: TRBV7-6; j_call: TRBJ2-2; d_call: .
cdr3_nt: TGTGCCAGCCAAGTCCTGAACACTGAAGCTTTCTTT; cdr3_aa: CASQVLNTEAFF; clone_size: many; v_call: TRBV12-3/TRBV12-4; j_call: TRBJ1-1; d_call: .
cdr3_nt: TGTGCCAGCAGCCTCCGACAGGGACCCTTCACTAACTATGGCTACACCTTC; cdr3_aa: CASSLRQGPFTNYGYTF; clone_size: many; v_call: TRBV7-8; j_call: TRBJ1-2; d_call: TRBD1
cdr3_nt: TGTGCCAGCAGCTTAGATCCGGGTCCCTACGAGCAGTACTTC; cdr3_aa: CASSLDPGPYEQYF; clone_size: many; v_call: TRBV7-6; j_call: TRBJ2-7; d_call: .
cdr3_nt: TGTGCCAGCAGCTTAGCTGCAGGCCCCTATGGCTACACCTTC; cdr3_aa: CASSLAAGPYGYTF; clone_size: many; v_call: TRBV7-8; j_call: TRBJ1-2; d_call: .
cdr3_nt: TGTGCCAGCAGGCCAGAGACAGGGGGCGCGTATGGCTACACCTTC; cdr3_aa: CASRPETGGAYGYTF; clone_size: few; v_call: TRBV27; j_call: TRBJ1-2; d_call: TRBD1
cdr3_nt: TGTGCCAGCAGTGTGGACTATAATTCACCCCTCCACTTT; cdr3_aa: CASSVDYNSPLHF; clone_size: .; v_call: TRBV6-1; j_call: TRBJ1-6; d_call: .
cdr3_nt: TGTGCCAGCAGCCATAAAGGGGTGAATGAAAAACTGTTTTTT; cdr3_aa: CASSHKGVNEKLFF; clone_size: many; v_call: TRBV3-1; j_call: TRBJ1-4; d_call: .
cdr3_nt: TGCAGTGCCCTTGGGGTTCCAGATGGCTACACCTTC; cdr3_aa: CSALGVPDGYTF; clone_size: .; v_call: TRBV20-1; j_call: TRBJ1-2; d_call: .
cdr3_nt: TGTGCCAGCAGTTACTCCCGGACTGAAGCTTTCTTT; cdr3_aa: CASSYSRTEAFF; clone_size: many; v_call: TRBV6-5; j_call: TRBJ1-1; d_call: .
cdr3_nt: TGTGCCATCAGTCCACAGGGGCGGGGTGAAAAACTGTTTTTT; cdr3_aa: CAISPQGRGEKLFF; clone_size: .; v_call: TRBV10-3; j_call: TRBJ1-4; d_call: TRBD1
cdr3_nt: TGTGCCACGATGGGGGACAGGGCTGTCTATGGCTACACCTTC; cdr3_aa: CATMGDRAVYGYTF; clone_size: .; v_call: TRBV12-3/TRBV12-4; j_call: TRBJ1-2; d_call: TRBD1
cdr3_nt: TGCAGTGCTAGAGATGGCACAGGAGGCACAGATACGCAGTATTTT; cdr3_aa: CSARDGTGGTDTQYF; clone_size: .; v_call: TRBV20-1; j_call: TRBJ2-3; d_call: .
cdr3_nt: TGTGCCATCAGTGAGGAGCTGGATGGCTACACCTTC; cdr3_aa: CAISEELDGYTF; clone_size: few; v_call: TRBV10-3; j_call: TRBJ1-2; d_call: .
cdr3_nt: TGTGCCAGCGCCCCGACAGAATCCTACGAGCAGTACTTC; cdr3_aa: CASAPTESYEQYF; clone_size: .; v_call: TRBV7-9; j_call: TRBJ2-7; d_call: .
cdr3_nt: TGTGCCAGCAGTTTACGGGCAGCTCCTAACTATGGCTACACCTTC; cdr3_aa: CASSLRAAPNYGYTF; clone_size: .; v_call: TRBV12-3/TRBV12-4; j_call: TRBJ1-2; d_call: .
cdr3_nt: TGTGCCAGCATTTCCGCCGGGACGCAGTATTTT; cdr3_aa: CASISAGTQYF; clone_size: many; v_call: TRBV6-5; j_call: TRBJ2-3; d_call: .
cdr3_nt: TGTGCCAGCAGTCCGGGGGTCGCTGATACTAATGAAAAACTGTTTTTT; cdr3_aa: CASSPGVADTNEKLFF; clone_size: .; v_call: TRBV6-6; j_call: TRBJ1-4; d_call: .
cdr3_nt: TGTGCCAGCAGCTCAGGAGCCTCTCGTGGAGATACGCAGTATTTT; cdr3_aa: CASSSGASRGDTQYF; clone_size: .; v_call: TRBV7-2; j_call: TRBJ2-3; d_call: .
cdr3_nt: TGTGCCAGCAAACGGGACACCCTCGCCAATCAGCCCCAGCATTTT; cdr3_aa: CASKRDTLANQPQHF; clone_size: .; v_call: TRBV2; j_call: TRBJ1-5; d_call: .
cdr3_nt: TGTGCCAGCACAAGACAGGGTGGCCTATACAATGAGCAGTTCTTC; cdr3_aa: CASTRQGGLYNEQFF; clone_size: many; v_call: TRBV7-2; j_call: TRBJ2-1; d_call: TRBD1
cdr3_nt: TGTGCCAGCAGTTTAGGACTTACCGGGGAGCTGTTTTTT; cdr3_aa: CASSLGLTGELFF; clone_size: many; v_call: TRBV12-3/TRBV12-4; j_call: TRBJ2-2; d_call: .
cdr3_nt: TGTGCCAGCAGCTTAGGGGCCCTAAGCTCCTACAATGAGCAGTTCTTC; cdr3_aa: CASSLGALSSYNEQFF; clone_size: .; v_call: TRBV11-3; j_call: TRBJ2-1; d_call: .
cdr3_nt: TGTGCCAGCAGCTTCTCCAGCCAAGAGACCCAGTACTTC; cdr3_aa: CASSFSSQETQYF; clone_size: many; v_call: TRBV11-2; j_call: TRBJ2-5; d_call: .
cdr3_nt: TGTGCCAGCACTATACCCGGGACAGGGGGTCGAAGGAACTATGGCTACACCTTC; cdr3_aa: CASTIPGTGGRRNYGYTF; clone_size: many; v_call: TRBV28; j_call: TRBJ1-2; d_call: TRBD1
cdr3_nt: TGTGCCAGCAGCCAAGTCTTGGCTAGCGGCGAGCAGTACTTC; cdr3_aa: CASSQVLASGEQYF; clone_size: many; v_call: TRBV3-1; j_call: TRBJ2-7; d_call: TRBD2
cdr3_nt: TGTGCCAGCACCCCTACTCGGGCTAGCGGGACCTACGAGCAGTACTTC; cdr3_aa: CASTPTRASGTYEQYF; clone_size: few; v_call: TRBV6-2/TRBV6-3; j_call: TRBJ2-7; d_call: TRBD2
cdr3_nt: TGTGCCAGCAGTTACGACAGGGCGAACTATGGCTACACCTTC; cdr3_aa: CASSYDRANYGYTF; clone_size: .; v_call: TRBV6-5; j_call: TRBJ1-2; d_call: TRBD1
cdr3_nt: TGTGCCTGGAGTCCAGGTTGGGAGAGTGGCTACACCTTC; cdr3_aa: CAWSPGWESGYTF; clone_size: few; v_call: TRBV30; j_call: TRBJ1-2; d_call: .
cdr3_nt: TGTGCCAGCAGTCGTGGGCTAGCGGAAGAGACCCAGTACTTC; cdr3_aa: CASSRGLAEETQYF; clone_size: .; v_call: TRBV3-1; j_call: TRBJ2-5; d_call: TRBD2
cdr3_nt: TGTGCCAGTAGTATCTCTTCCGGCTCGGGGCAGTACTTC; cdr3_aa: CASSISSGSGQYF; clone_size: few; v_call: TRBV19; j_call: TRBJ2-7; d_call: .
cdr3_nt: TGTGCCATCAGTGAAACGACAGGAGGTGTTGAAAAACTGTTTTTT; cdr3_aa: CAISETTGGVEKLFF; clone_size: .; v_call: TRBV10-3; j_call: TRBJ1-4; d_call: .
cdr3_nt: TGTGCCAGCAGCTTACAGGGGTCGCGAGACACCGGGGAGCTGTTTTTT; cdr3_aa: CASSLQGSRDTGELFF; clone_size: .; v_call: TRBV11-2; j_call: TRBJ2-2; d_call: .
cdr3_nt: TGTGCCAGCAACTTAATCGGGACAGGGGCTAACTATGGCTACACCTTC; cdr3_aa: CASNLIGTGANYGYTF; clone_size: .; v_call: TRBV7-8; j_call: TRBJ1-2; d_call: TRBD1
cdr3_nt: TGCAGTGCCCTTAAGGGTTCCTACAATGAGCAGTTCTTC; cdr3_aa: CSALKGSYNEQFF; clone_size: .; v_call: TRBV20-1; j_call: TRBJ2-1; d_call: .
cdr3_nt: TGTGCCAGCAGCGCCGGATATAGCAATCAGCCCCAGCATTTT; cdr3_aa: CASSAGYSNQPQHF; clone_size: few; v_call: TRBV7-9; j_call: TRBJ1-5; d_call: .
cdr3_nt: TGTGCCACCAGCAGAGAGGCACAGGGGAACACTGAAGCTTTCTTT; cdr3_aa: CATSREAQGNTEAFF; clone_size: few; v_call: TRBV15; j_call: TRBJ1-1; d_call: .
cdr3_nt: TGTGCCAGCAGCTTGTCGGGGACAGATACGCAGTATTTT; cdr3_aa: CASSLSGTDTQYF; clone_size: .; v_call: TRBV5-4; j_call: TRBJ2-3; d_call: .
cdr3_nt: TGCGCCAGCAGCCAAGTCCCGGTACGGGGGGGGATAGGCGCTGAAGCTTTCTTT; cdr3_aa: CASSQVPVRGGIGAEAFF; clone_size: .; v_call: TRBV4-1; j_call: TRBJ1-1; d_call: .
cdr3_nt: TGTGCCAGCAGTTTAGGGACGAACTCTGGGGCCAACGTCCTGACTTTC; cdr3_aa: CASSLGTNSGANVLTF; clone_size: few; v_call: TRBV12-3/TRBV12-4; j_call: TRBJ2-6; d_call: .
cdr3_nt: TGCAGCGTTGTAGCAGGGGGTAATGAAAAACTGTTTTTT; cdr3_aa: CSVVAGGNEKLFF; clone_size: .; v_call: TRBV29-1; j_call: TRBJ1-4; d_call: TRBD1
cdr3_nt: TGTGCCAGCAGCTGGGGACTAACCCGGGGGGCGCGAGGCTACACCTTC; cdr3_aa: CASSWGLTRGARGYTF; clone_size: few; v_call: TRBV12-3/TRBV12-4; j_call: TRBJ1-2; d_call: .
cdr3_nt: TGTGCCAGCAGTTACAGGGAAACAGATACGCAGTATTTT; cdr3_aa: CASSYRETDTQYF; clone_size: .; v_call: TRBV6-6; j_call: TRBJ2-3; d_call: .
cdr3_nt: TGTGCCAGCAGCATACTGGGACAGTACCCCAATGAGCAGTTCTTC; cdr3_aa: CASSILGQYPNEQFF; clone_size: many; v_call: TRBV7-6; j_call: TRBJ2-1; d_call: TRBD1
cdr3_nt: TGTGCCAGCAGCTTAGTAGGGGACCTCGACGAGCAGTACTTC; cdr3_aa: CASSLVGDLDEQYF; clone_size: .; v_call: TRBV7-9; j_call: TRBJ2-7; d_call: .
cdr3_nt: TGCGCCAGCAGCCATTCGGTGGCGGCAACTAATGAAAAACTGTTTTTT; cdr3_aa: CASSHSVAATNEKLFF; clone_size: few; v_call: TRBV4-1; j_call: TRBJ1-4; d_call: .
cdr3_nt: TGCGCCAGCAGCTTGGAAACCCGGGCCCGGGGTGGCTACACCTTC; cdr3_aa: CASSLETRARGGYTF; clone_size: .; v_call: TRBV5-1; j_call: TRBJ1-2; d_call: .
cdr3_nt: TGTGCCAGCAGCTGGACAGGGAGAGGGGAAAAACTGTTTTTT; cdr3_aa: CASSWTGRGEKLFF; clone_size: many; v_call: TRBV5-5; j_call: TRBJ1-4; d_call: TRBD1